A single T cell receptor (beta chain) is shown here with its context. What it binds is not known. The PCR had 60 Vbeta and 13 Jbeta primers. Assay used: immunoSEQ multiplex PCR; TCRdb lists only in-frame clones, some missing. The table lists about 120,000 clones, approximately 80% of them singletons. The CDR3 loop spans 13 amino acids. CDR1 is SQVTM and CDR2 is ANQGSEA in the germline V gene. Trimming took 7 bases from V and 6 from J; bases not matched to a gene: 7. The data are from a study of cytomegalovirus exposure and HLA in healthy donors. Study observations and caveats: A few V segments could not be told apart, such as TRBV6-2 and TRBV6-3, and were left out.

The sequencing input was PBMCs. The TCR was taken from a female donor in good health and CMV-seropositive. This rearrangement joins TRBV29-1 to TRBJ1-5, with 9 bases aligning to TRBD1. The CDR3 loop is CSALQGAGQPQHF. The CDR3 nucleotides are TGCAGCGCCCTACAGGGGGCGGGTCAGCCCCAGCATTTT. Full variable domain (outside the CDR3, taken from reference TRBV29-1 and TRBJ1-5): SAVISQKPSRDICQRGTSLTIQCQVDSQVTMMFWYRQQPGQSLTLIATANQGSEATYESGFVIDKFPISRPNLTFSTLTVSNMSPEDSSIYLCSALQGAGQPQHFGDGTRLSIL.